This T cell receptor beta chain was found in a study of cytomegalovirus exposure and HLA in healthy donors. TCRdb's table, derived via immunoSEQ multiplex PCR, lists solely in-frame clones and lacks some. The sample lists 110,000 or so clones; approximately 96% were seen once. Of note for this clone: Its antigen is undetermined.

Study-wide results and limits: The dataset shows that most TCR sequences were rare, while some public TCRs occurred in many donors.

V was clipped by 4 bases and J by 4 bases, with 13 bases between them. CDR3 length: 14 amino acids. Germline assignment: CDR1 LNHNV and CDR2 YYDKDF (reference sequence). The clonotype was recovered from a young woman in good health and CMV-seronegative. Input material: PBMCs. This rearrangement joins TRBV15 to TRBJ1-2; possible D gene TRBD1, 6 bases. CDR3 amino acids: CATSISGVGYGYTF. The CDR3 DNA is TGTGCCACCAGCATATCAGGGGTCGGCTATGGCTACACCTTC.